Listed below are T cell receptor beta chains from one sample, sequenced in a study of cytomegalovirus exposure and HLA in healthy donors. The data were produced by immunoSEQ multiplex PCR, yet TCRdb's version contains in-frame clones alone and is incomplete. The profile shows around 150,000 clones, 70% to 90% of them singletons. Sequencing input: PBMCs. The receptor set was obtained from a man aged 18 to 29 in good health and CMV-seropositive. CDR3s include the opening cysteine and the closing phenylalanine or tryptophan. Each record gives: clone size, V gene, D gene, J gene, CDR3 DNA, CDR3 protein. A D gene is named only where the DNA matches it firmly. Size values are once, few and many counts, or a class for expanded clones, and some rows have none.

NA,TRBV9,TRBD2,TRBJ2-5,TGTGCCAGCAGCGTAGGGTGGAGCGGGGAGGGAGAGACCCAGTACTTC,CASSVGWSGEGETQYF
NA,TRBV9,NA,TRBJ1-6,TGTGCCAGCAGCGCCGAGGACAGCCTTAATTCACCCCTCCACTTT,CASSAEDSLNSPLHF
NA,TRBV13,NA,TRBJ1-6,TGTGCCAGCAGCTTCAATAATTCACCCCTCCACTTT,CASSFNNSPLHF
NA,TRBV19,TRBD1,TRBJ1-5,TGTGCCAGTAGTGACAGGGATCAGCCCCAGCATTTT,CASSDRDQPQHF
once,TRBV5-1,TRBD1,TRBJ1-1,TGCGCCAGCAGCTTTACGGGACAGACGAACACTGAAGCTTTCTTT,CASSFTGQTNTEAFF
NA,TRBV10-3,TRBD1,TRBJ2-5,TGTGCCACTAACGGACAGGGGGAGGAGACCCAGTACTTC,CATNGQGEETQYF
NA,TRBV4-3,NA,TRBJ1-2,TGCGCCAGCAGCCAAGATCCAGGGACACTCAACTATGGCTACACCTTC,CASSQDPGTLNYGYTF
NA,TRBV6-1,NA,TRBJ2-3,TGTGCCAGCAGTGATTTAGGACAGATGGTGGGAGATACGCAGTATTTT,CASSDLGQMVGDTQYF
once,TRBV7-2,NA,TRBJ1-4,TGTGCCAGCAGTCCCAAAAACCGGCAGGAGGGCGGAAAACTGTTTTTT,CASSPKNRQEGGKLFF
NA,TRBV12-5,NA,TRBJ2-7,TGTGCTAGTGGTTTATTTCGACAGGCCTACGAGCAGTACTTC,CASGLFRQAYEQYF
once,TRBV13,TRBD1,TRBJ1-1,TGTGCCAGCAGCCCACGGACAGGTACTGGGACTGAAGCTTTCTTT,CASSPRTGTGTEAFF
NA,TRBV11-2,NA,TRBJ2-7,TGTGCCAGCAGCCCCTCCCTGGGGCTGGCCTACGAGCAGTACTTC,CASSPSLGLAYEQYF
NA,TRBV27,TRBD1,TRBJ2-7,TGTGCCAGCAGTTTTATCGAATTGGGCAGGGGGTACGAGCAGTACTTC,CASSFIELGRGYEQYF
NA,TRBV5-1,NA,TRBJ2-4,TGCGCCAGCAGCTTGGGACAGTCCAAAAACAGTCAGTACTTC,CASSLGQSKNSQYF
NA,TRBV7-9,TRBD1,TRBJ2-2,TGTGCCAGCAGAGGACAGGGGGCCTCCGGGGAGCTGTTTTTT,CASRGQGASGELFF
NA,TRBV5-6,TRBD1,TRBJ1-1,TGTGCCAGCAGCGCCAGGGGGCTGGTGAACACTGAAGCTTTCTTT,CASSARGLVNTEAFF
few,TRBV7-2,NA,TRBJ1-1,TGTGCCAGCAGCTTAGAAGGGGACACTGAAGCTTTCTTT,CASSLEGDTEAFF
NA,TRBV4-2,NA,TRBJ1-2,TGTGCCAGCAGTCGGACTGGTTTAGGCTACACCTTC,CASSRTGLGYTF
NA,TRBV4-3,TRBD2,TRBJ2-1,TGCGCCAGCAGCCATCTACCGCCGGGACTAGCGGGGGTCGGGACCTACAATGAGCAGTTCTTC,CASSHLPPGLAGVGTYNEQFF
NA,TRBV11-2,NA,TRBJ2-5,TGTGCCAGCAGCCCTCAGGACAGCCAAGAGACCCAGTACTTC,CASSPQDSQETQYF
NA,TRBV6-1,NA,TRBJ2-1,TGTGCCAGCAGTAAATCCCCCCTTCTACAGAATGAGCAGTTCTTC,CASSKSPLLQNEQFF
once,TRBV30,NA,TRBJ1-4,TGTGCCTGGAGCGCCATCCTCAGAGAGAGGGGGGGAACTAATGAAAAACTGTTTTTT,CAWSAILRERGGTNEKLFF
few,TRBV5-4,NA,TRBJ2-4,TGTGCCAGCAGCTTGGGGACAGATCCAGCCAAAAACAGTCAGTACTTC,CASSLGTDPAKNSQYF
few,TRBV5-1,TRBD2,TRBJ2-1,TGCGCCAGCAGCGCCTCTAGCGGCTCCTACAATGAGCAGTTCTTC,CASSASSGSYNEQFF
NA,TRBV20-1,NA,TRBJ2-3,TGCAGTGCCGACCAGGGCGATACGCAGTATTTT,CSADQGDTQYF
NA,TRBV2,NA,TRBJ2-1,TGTGCCAGCAGTGAGCGGGACTTTGTTAGCTCCTACAATGAGCAGTTCTTC,CASSERDFVSSYNEQFF
NA,TRBV10-3,TRBD1,TRBJ2-7,TGTGCCATCAGTAAAGACAGGGGGTCCGCCGAGCAGTACTTC,CAISKDRGSAEQYF
NA,TRBV5-6,TRBD2,TRBJ2-5,TGTGCCAGCAGCTTACTGCGGGGGACCCAAGAGACCCAGTACTTC,CASSLLRGTQETQYF
once,TRBV5-4,TRBD2,TRBJ2-1,TGTGCCAGCAGCTTGACAGCGGGAGGATACAATGAGCAGTTCTTC,CASSLTAGGYNEQFF
NA,TRBV29-1,TRBD1,TRBJ1-2,TGCAGCGTTGACGGGACAGGGGGCCACTATGGCTACACCTTC,CSVDGTGGHYGYTF
few,TRBV7-8,TRBD1,TRBJ1-1,TGTGCCAGCAGCGTAACAGGGGGATCAACTGAAGCTTTCTTT,CASSVTGGSTEAFF
NA,TRBV4-1,TRBD2,TRBJ2-1,TGCGCCAGCAGCCAAGTCGGGACTAGCGGTCGCCATGAGCAGTTCTTC,CASSQVGTSGRHEQFF
NA,TRBV4-3,NA,TRBJ1-1,TGCGCCAGCAGCCGCAGAGCCGGGGCAGGGGCAATGAACACTGAAGCTTTCTTT,CASSRRAGAGAMNTEAFF
NA,TRBV21-1,NA,TRBJ2-7,TGTGCCAGCCCGGACTACGAGCAGTACTTC,CASPDYEQYF
NA,TRBV7-9,NA,TRBJ1-4,TGTGCCAGCAACGGGGTGGATAGTGAAAAACTGTTTTTT,CASNGVDSEKLFF
once,TRBV7-2,TRBD2,TRBJ2-1,TGTGCCAGCATCCTAGGACTAGCGGGGGACAATGAGCAGTTCTTC,CASILGLAGDNEQFF
once,TRBV2,NA,TRBJ2-5,TGTGCCAGCAGGGCGGGGAACCCCGGACAAGAGACCCAGTACTTC,CASRAGNPGQETQYF
NA,TRBV2,NA,TRBJ1-5,TGTGCCAGCAGGACGGACAGTATAAATCAGCCCCAGCATTTT,CASRTDSINQPQHF
NA,TRBV6-5,NA,TRBJ2-2,TGTGCCAGCAGTCCCAGGGTAGCCGGGGAGCTGTTTTTT,CASSPRVAGELFF
once,TRBV13,TRBD2,TRBJ2-3,TGTGCCAGCAGCGCCCAGACTAGCGGGGGGAGTGATACGCAGTATTTT,CASSAQTSGGSDTQYF
NA,TRBV2,TRBD2,TRBJ2-1,TGTGCCAGCAGTGCCGAGACTAGCGGGCCGTACAATGAGCAGTTCTTC,CASSAETSGPYNEQFF
NA,TRBV19,TRBD1,TRBJ1-6,TGTGCCAGTAGCGGGGAAGGGGGCGATTCACCCCTCCACTTT,CASSGEGGDSPLHF